This TCR beta chain was observed in a study of shared clonotypes between healthy human individuals. Findings and caveats of the study: The sharing of approximately 5.1% of naive CD4 clonotypes was seen across several donors.

The study separated CD4+ cells into CD45RA+ naive and CD45RA-negative memory subsets. An even split of each subset's genomic DNA across several immunoSEQ plates was performed. Authors' methods: ImmunoSEQ output held junction-only sequences without quality scores, so filtering differed. Libraries were prepared by immunoSEQ multiplex PCR; TCRdb keeps only in-frame clonotypes and omits some of them. That table is the source of V, J and clone size, and D and trimming were worked out from the DNA. Here the sample spans roughly 1,500,000 clones, 98% being singletons. This CDR3 spans 13 amino acids. V lost 4 bases to trimming and J lost 0 bases, with 5 bases between them. CDR1 and CDR2 from the germline V gene are LNHDA and SQIVND (reference sequence). This clone occurred once. Its antigen is as yet unknown.

The sequence came from a man younger than 45 in good health. Sequencing was done on a sample of naive CD4+ T cells sorted from blood. The subset is: CD45RA+ positively selected. The gene calls are TRBV19 and TRBJ2-3; D not certain. The CDR3 protein is CASSTDSTDTQYF. In DNA, the CDR3 is TGTGCCAGTAGTACAGACAGCACAGATACGCAGTATTTT. Filled out from reference TRBV19 and TRBJ2-3, the complete variable domain reads DGGITQSPKYLFRKEGQNVTLSCEQNLNHDAMYWYRQDPGQGLRLIYYSQIVNDFQKGDIAEGYSVSREKKESFPLTVTSAQKNPTAFYLCASSTDSTDTQYFGPGTRLTVL.